These 21 T cell receptor beta chains were all obtained from the same sample, sequenced in a study of tumor-infiltrating lymphocytes in primary liver carcinoma. Without any cell sorting, roughly 20-33 mg of bulk tissue yielded co-extracted RNA and DNA. A constant-region primer primed TCR beta cDNA synthesis from roughly 500 ng of total RNA. ARM-PCR was slightly modified, and three nested multiplex PCR rounds with it gave rise to the TCR beta libraries. The first two PCR rounds used TRBV1-TRBV30 primers with a Cbeta primer, nine to ten cycles each. TCRdb re-derived calls from the multiplex PCR reads in MiXCR, one entry per CDR3 protein. The profile shows about 190,000 distinct CDR3 sequences, around four fifths of them singletons. Specimen: tumor tissue from primary liver carcinoma. The receptors were sampled from a man aged 40-55 years with primary liver carcinoma and hepatitis B virus infection.

With respect to this clonotype: The germline gene is not matched at one end of the junction; a read error may be the cause. The chain couples TRBV11-2 to TRBJ1-6; D unresolved. The CDR3 has 16 residues. Germline values: CDR1 SGHAT, CDR2 FQNNGV. The DNA for the CDR3 is TGTGCTAGCAGCTTCGCCGCCGGGAGAGCGAATTCACCCCCCCACTTT. Translated: CASSFAAGRANSPPHF.

Comments on this clonotype: No conserved phenylalanine or tryptophan is present at the end of the CDR3, so a read error is the likely explanation. V and J are TRBV5-4 and TRBJ2-7, with 7 bases that match TRBD2. The germline V gene has CDR1 SGHNT and CDR2 YYREEE (reference sequence). This CDR3 comprises 15 residues. The junction had 11 bases not matched to a gene; V was cut back by 4 bases and J by 4 bases. The DNA for the CDR3 is TGTGCCAGCAGCCTTCGGACTAGTGGGAGATACGAGCAGTACTTA. As protein: CASSLRTSGRYEQYL.

In regard to this clonotype: Here the CDR3 omits its conserved ending phenylalanine or tryptophan, so a read error is the likely source. The rearrangement joins TRBV12-3 or TRBV12-4 to TRBJ2-5; the D is unclear. There are 12 residues in the CDR3. V was trimmed by 3 bases and J by 8 bases, leaving 10 bases between them. The CDR3 sequence is CASSFYSETQYS. DNA for the CDR3: TGTGCCAGCAGTTTTTATTCAGAAACCCAGTACTCC.

This chain connects TRBV12-3 or TRBV12-4 to TRBJ2-7, with D unclear. Trimming shortened V by 7 bases and J by 6 bases, and 13 bases separated the two germline ends. The CDR3 has 12 amino acids. This CDR3 reads CASNLHMGEQYF. CDR3 DNA sequence: TGTGCCAGCAATCTCCACATGGGCGAGCAGTACTTC.

On this clonotype itself: Mismatch with germline at one junction end may stem from a read error. The J gene is TRBJ2-1, the V gene TRBV4-3; D gene ambiguous. The CDR3 is 16 residues long. The V gene's germline CDR1 is LGHNA and CDR2 YSLEER. CDR3 in amino acids: CASSQDRDTLYNEHFF. CDR3 bases: TGCGCCAGCAGTCAAGATAGAGACACCCTTTACAATGAGCACTTCTTC.

CDR3 in amino acids: CISSEGGNDQPQHF. The CDR3 region has the DNA TGTATCAGCAGTGAAGGAGGGAATGATCAGCCCCAGCATTTT. The chain couples TRBV6-1 to TRBJ1-5, with no clear D. The CDR3 is made up of 14 amino acids. CDR1 is MNHNS, CDR2 SASEGT, per germline.

To note about this clonotype: One end of the junction varies from germline; a read error may be responsible. The V gene is TRBV29-1, the J gene TRBJ1-1; 8 nucleotides agree with TRBD1. Germline-derived CDR1 and CDR2 are SQVTM and ANQGSEA. This CDR3 is built from 14 residues. This chain's CDR3 is CSVESGQVITEASF. In nucleotides, the CDR3 is TGCAGCGTTGAGTCGGGACAGGTGATCACTGAAGCTTCCTTT.

This clonotype was counted a few times. One end of the junction does not line up with germline, which may come from a read error. The chain links TRBV29-1 to TRBJ2-2, with 10 bases that match TRBD2. The germline gives CDR1 SQVTM, CDR2 ANQGSEA. There are 15 residues in the CDR3. DNA for the CDR3: TGCAGAGTTGGGACTAGCGCGGCGAACACCAGAGAGCTGTTTTTT. This translates into CRVGTSAANTRELFF.

The table lists this clonotype with many counts. The chain carries TRBV7-9 and TRBJ2-1; 10 bases agree with TRBD2. Germline lookup yields CDR1 SEHNR and CDR2 FQNEAQ (reference sequence). The CDR3 runs 16 residues. Losses at the gene ends were 5 bases for V and 10 bases for J; bases not matched to a gene: 14. The CDR3 DNA sequence: TGTGCCAGCAGCCCCCCTAGCGGGAGAAAGAGTGGCGAGCAGTTCTTC. It specifies CASSPPSGRKSGEQFF.

This chain connects TRBV6-6 to TRBJ1-1; maybe TRBD1 (5 bases). The CDR3 sequence is 13 residues long. Per the germline V gene, CDR1 is MNHNY and CDR2 is SVGAGI (reference sequence). The ends were cut back, 6 bases at V and 5 bases at J, with 13 bases in the middle. The CDR3 DNA is TGTGCCAGCAGCCCTTGGGGGACTACTGAAGCTTTCTTT. Protein product: CASSPWGTTEAFF.

In regard to this clonotype: Here the CDR3 omits its conserved ending phenylalanine or tryptophan, so a read error is the likely source. V gene TRBV12-3 or TRBV12-4 combines with J gene TRBJ2-3, with 11 positions matching TRBD2. CDR3 size: 18 residues. In DNA form, the CDR3 reads TGTACCAGCAGCCCCCCCCTAGCGGGAGGTCGAAGCACAGATACGCAGTATTAT. Protein product: CTSSPPLAGGRSTDTQYY.

The count of this clonotype is one. The chain combines TRBV12-3 or TRBV12-4 with TRBJ2-7, with a weak D call TRBD2 (5 bases). The CDR3 has 12 residues. Trimming left V 3 bases short and J 11 bases short, with 14 bases between. CDR3 DNA sequence: TGTGCCAGCAGTTTGTCGGCGGGCGGAGAGTACTTC. This encodes CASSLSAGGEYF.

On this clonotype: A junction boundary mismatches the germline segment, possibly from a read error. The chain has TRBV12-3 or TRBV12-4 and TRBJ1-2; TRBD1 aligns across 7 bases. CDR3 size: 14 residues. In DNA, the CDR3 is TGTGCCAGCAGTCTACAGGGGACTAACTACGGCTACACCTTC. Translating it yields CASSLQGTNYGYTF.

Notes on this clonotype: Germline is not matched at one junction end, which may reflect a read error. V is TRBV6-5 and J is TRBJ1-1; D gene uncertain. This CDR3 contains 11 residues. Germline lookup yields CDR1 MNHEY and CDR2 SVGAGI. The CDR3: CASRVNIEASF. The CDR3 region has the DNA TGTGCCAGCAGAGTGAACATTGAAGCTTCCTTT.

Of note for this clonotype: Its ends do not fully match the called genes, so a read error is possible. The rearrangement joins TRBV24-1 to TRBJ2-2; D unclear. In germline, CDR1 is KGHDR, CDR2 SFDVKD. CDR3 length: 15 residues. The CDR3 protein is CSTSDSRGGGGELFF. The CDR3 nucleotides read TGTTCCACCAGTGACTCACGCGGTGGTGGTGGGGAGCTGTTTTTT.

The CDR3 DNA sequence: TGTGGCGGCAGTTTGAGAGGGAGGGTACGAGAGACGCAGTATTTT. Its translation is CGGSLRGRVRETQYF. V and J are TRBV12-3 or TRBV12-4 and TRBJ2-3, with 7 bases lining up with TRBD2. The CDR3 consists of 15 residues.

Regarding this clonotype: This CDR3 fails to terminate in the conserved phenylalanine or tryptophan, so it likely reflects a read error. The chain is built from TRBV11-1 and TRBJ2-4, with 13 bases identical to TRBD2. Germline CDR1 and CDR2: SGHAT and FQDESV (reference sequence). The CDR3 length is 17 residues. CDR3 sequence: CASSLPGTSGTRNIQYL. In DNA form, the CDR3 reads TGCGCCAGCAGCCTTCCCGGGACTAGCGGGACCAGAAACATTCAGTACTTA.

The DNA of the CDR3 is TGTGCCAGCAGCCCCAGACTTGGGGTATGCTTTGAAGCTTTCTTT. Translation gives CASSPRLGVCFEAFF. The J gene is TRBJ1-1, the V gene TRBV14, with unresolved D. CDR3 length: 15 amino acids. Germline V CDR1 and CDR2: SGHDN, FVKESK. Trimming shortened V by 4 bases and J by 7 bases, and 19 bases separated the two germline ends.

A note on this clonotype: A junction boundary mismatches the germline segment, possibly from a read error. This chain uses TRBV10-2 with TRBJ1-2; D not resolved. The germline V gene encodes CDR1 WSHSY and CDR2 SAAADI. The CDR3 loop spans 13 amino acids. The CDR3 spells CASSREGDYGYTF. CDR3 coding DNA: TGTGCCAGCAGCCGAGAGGGCGACTATGGCTACACCTTC.

Concerning this clonotype itself: The junction shows a germline mismatch at one end, possibly a read error. The rearrangement links TRBV10-3 to TRBJ1-2, with D perhaps TRBD1 (6 bases). Germline V CDR1 and CDR2: ENHRY, SYGVKD. This CDR3 is 14 amino acids long. The CDR3 region is CAISVEGGGDGYTF. The CDR3 DNA sequence: TGTGCTATCAGTGTCGAGGGGGGAGGGGATGGCTACACCTTC.

In its sample, this clonotype was seen once. One junction end disagrees with the germline gene, perhaps due to a read error. The chain employs TRBV10-1 and TRBJ2-7; D may be TRBD2 (6 bases). Looked up from germline, CDR1 is WNHNN and CDR2 is SYGVQD (reference sequence). The CDR3 has 14 residues. The CDR3 DNA sequence: TGCGCCAGCAGTCTCGGGGGAATGATCTACGAGCAATACTTC. As protein: CASSLGGMIYEQYF.